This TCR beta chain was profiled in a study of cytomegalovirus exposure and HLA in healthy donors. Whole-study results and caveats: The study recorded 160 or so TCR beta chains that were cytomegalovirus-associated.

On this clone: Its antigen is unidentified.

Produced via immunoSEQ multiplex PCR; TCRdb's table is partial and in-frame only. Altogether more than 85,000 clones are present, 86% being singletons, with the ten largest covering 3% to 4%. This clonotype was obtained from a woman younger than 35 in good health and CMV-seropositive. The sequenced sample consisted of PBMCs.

The chain's CDR3 is CASSRGTGENQPQHF. The CDR3, as DNA: TGTGCCAGCTCACGGGGGACAGGGGAGAATCAGCCCCAGCATTTT. The chain links TRBV18 to TRBJ1-5; 10 bases match TRBD1. The length of the CDR3 is 15 residues. Germline V gene lookup returns CDR1 KGHSH and CDR2 LQKENI. The V and J ends lost 4 bases and 4 bases, in that order; junction bases with no gene match: 4.